This paragraph covers one TCR beta chain sequence. Its cognate antigen is unknown. The assay was immunoSEQ multiplex PCR, and TCRdb's table has in-frame clones only and misses some. Of 30,000 to 40,000 clones in the sample, around 87% were seen once. Germline CDR1 reads LGHNA; CDR2 reads YNFKEQ. The CDR3 length is 15 residues. Trimming pared 4 bases from V and 2 bases from J, leaving 15 bases between. This sample stems from a study of STAT3 mutations in large granular lymphocyte leukemia. Study-wide findings and caveats: Samples missed the first appearance of the clone. At least one immunodominant TCR beta clonotype appeared in every T-cell large granular lymphocyte leukemia patient.

The chain links TRBV4-2 to TRBJ2-7; D tentatively fits TRBD1 or TRBD2 (5 bases each). The receptor's source is a man in his fifties or sixties with T-cell large granular lymphocyte leukemia. Some clones in this sample may be carry-over from other donors' samples. The sequenced material came from peripheral blood mononuclear cells. This CDR3 is CASSPPAGTPYEQYF. The CDR3 DNA reads as TGTGCCAGCAGCCCCCCTGCCGGGACCCCCTACGAGCAGTACTTC.